These T cell receptor beta chains were read from a single sample in a study of control samples from healthy donors and cancer patients. Measured with immunoSEQ multiplex PCR; TCRdb has only the in-frame clones, and not every one. The sample yields 120,000 or so clones, approximately 87% seen once. Sequenced material: PBMCs. These receptors were obtained from a woman aged 60-75 years with lung cancer. Both conserved end residues are part of each CDR3. The order of the fields is D gene, clone size, V gene, J gene, CDR3 protein, CDR3 DNA. D genes are given only for firm matches. Expanded clones get a size class; other rows say once, few or many, or leave the size out.

.	.	TRBV5-1	TRBJ1-2	CASSLEGYGYTF	TGCGCCAGCAGCTTGGAGGGATACGGCTACACCTTC
.	.	TRBV3-1/TRBV3-2	TRBJ1-1	CASSQDSVTEAFF	TGTGCCAGCAGCCAAGATTCGGTAACTGAAGCTTTCTTT
.	once	TRBV5-1	TRBJ1-3	CASSLGWVEGNTIYF	TGCGCCAGCAGCCTGGGGTGGGTCGAAGGAAACACCATATATTTT
.	.	TRBV6-1	TRBJ1-6	CASSEVRVPSPNSPLHF	TGTGCCAGCAGTGAAGTGAGGGTTCCATCGCCGAATTCACCCCTCCACTTT
.	.	TRBV5-1	TRBJ2-2	CASSKAGELFF	TGCGCCAGCAGCAAGGCAGGGGAGCTGTTTTTT
.	.	TRBV5-6	TRBJ1-5	CASSSQGVYDQPQHF	TGTGCCAGCAGCTCACAGGGAGTTTACGATCAGCCCCAGCATTTT
.	.	TRBV5-4	TRBJ1-3	CASSLDSSIHTGNTIYF	TGTGCCAGCAGCTTGGATTCCAGTATCCATACTGGAAACACCATATATTTT
TRBD2	.	TRBV6-5	TRBJ2-1	CASSYGREPHNEQFF	TGTGCCAGCAGTTACGGGCGGGAGCCCCACAATGAGCAGTTCTTC
TRBD1	.	TRBV30	TRBJ1-1	CAWSGQGDTEAFF	TGTGCCTGGAGTGGACAGGGAGATACTGAAGCTTTCTTT
.	.	TRBV5-1	TRBJ1-2	CASSLDRVGYGYTF	TGCGCCAGCAGCTTGGACAGGGTAGGCTATGGCTACACCTTC
.	.	TRBV7-2	TRBJ1-5	CASSSQVKDQPQHF	TGTGCCAGCAGCTCCCAGGTAAAGGATCAGCCCCAGCATTTT
.	.	TRBV19	TRBJ1-1	CASSTQGHPNTEAFF	TGTGCCAGTAGCACCCAGGGACATCCTAACACTGAAGCTTTCTTT
.	.	TRBV7-8	TRBJ2-1	CASSLLFEGNEQFF	TGTGCCAGCAGCTTACTGTTCGAAGGCAATGAGCAGTTCTTC
TRBD1	.	TRBV2	TRBJ1-5	CASSRTGTGASQPQHF	TGTGCCAGCAGTAGAACCGGGACAGGGGCCTCTCAGCCCCAGCATTTT
.	.	TRBV25-1	TRBJ2-1	CASSEGWGSNNEQFF	TGTGCCAGCAGTGAAGGGTGGGGTTCGAACAATGAGCAGTTCTTC
.	.	TRBV27	TRBJ1-1	CASSFGGYGTEAFF	TGTGCCAGCAGTTTTGGGGGCTACGGCACTGAAGCTTTCTTT
.	.	TRBV18	TRBJ2-3	CASSKDSTDTQYF	TGTGCCAGCTCAAAAGACAGCACAGATACGCAGTATTTT
.	.	TRBV5-1	TRBJ2-7	CASSLDRDKQYF	TGCGCCAGCAGCTTGGACAGGGACAAGCAGTACTTC
.	.	TRBV7-3	TRBJ2-7	CASSRGPGYSYEQYF	TGTGCCAGCAGCAGAGGGCCAGGTTACTCCTACGAGCAGTACTTC
.	.	TRBV27	TRBJ1-1	CASSPRTENTEAFF	TGTGCCAGCAGTCCCCGGACGGAGAACACTGAAGCTTTCTTT
.	.	TRBV7-9	TRBJ2-2	CASSLGSWGTGELFF	TGTGCCAGCAGCTTGGGGTCCTGGGGCACCGGGGAGCTGTTTTTT
TRBD2	.	TRBV9	TRBJ2-3	CASSVEEGLAGAWTDTQYF	TGTGCCAGCAGCGTAGAAGAGGGTCTAGCGGGAGCGTGGACAGATACGCAGTATTTT
TRBD2	.	TRBV9	TRBJ2-5	CASSGRSGRDQETQYF	TGTGCCAGCAGCGGTAGGAGCGGGAGGGATCAAGAGACCCAGTACTTC
TRBD1	few	TRBV3-1/TRBV3-2	TRBJ1-1	CASSLEGQQNTEAFF	TGTGCCAGCAGCCTGGAGGGACAGCAGAACACTGAAGCTTTCTTT